This T cell receptor (beta chain) was captured by sequencing in a study of vaccination effects on CD4 cells after COVID-19. Study-level background: The participants, recipients of two vaccine doses, got either BNT162b2 or mRNA-1273. General study findings and limits: There was marked clonal contraction among infection- and vaccine-induced clones late after vaccination.

Profiled with immunoSEQ multiplex PCR; TCRdb holds only in-frame clones, not every one. This table holds just under 65,000 clones, 70% to 85% found once. Worth noting for this clone: Antigen unknown.

Using viral peptide pools, the ViraFEST assay grew out antigen-specific CD4+ T cells prior to sequencing. The authors isolated CD4+ T cells after less than eleven days of culture. Recipients of the vaccine had no prior SARS-CoV-2 infection and negative nucleocapsid antibodies. Wells containing a few million PBMC each were cultured with roughly 10 IU/ml IL-2 and about 10 ug/ml peptides. CDR3 length equals 18 residues. The V gene end was trimmed by 2 bases and the J gene end by 3 bases; junction bases not matched to a gene: 6. The germline V gene has CDR1 WSHSY and CDR2 SAAADI. The genes are TRBV10-2 and TRBJ2-1, with TRBD2 identical over 14 bases. The sequence came from a human donor who received a COVID-19 vaccine. The material sequenced was CD4+ T cells from PBMCs cultured with HCoV-OC43 spike peptides, taken before COVID-19 vaccination. Subset reported: HCoV-OC43 spike overlapping peptide pool stimulation. DNA of the CDR3: TGCGCCAGCAGTGAGCCGACTAGCGGGGGGGGTATCTACAATGAGCAGTTCTTC. Protein product: CASSEPTSGGGIYNEQFF.